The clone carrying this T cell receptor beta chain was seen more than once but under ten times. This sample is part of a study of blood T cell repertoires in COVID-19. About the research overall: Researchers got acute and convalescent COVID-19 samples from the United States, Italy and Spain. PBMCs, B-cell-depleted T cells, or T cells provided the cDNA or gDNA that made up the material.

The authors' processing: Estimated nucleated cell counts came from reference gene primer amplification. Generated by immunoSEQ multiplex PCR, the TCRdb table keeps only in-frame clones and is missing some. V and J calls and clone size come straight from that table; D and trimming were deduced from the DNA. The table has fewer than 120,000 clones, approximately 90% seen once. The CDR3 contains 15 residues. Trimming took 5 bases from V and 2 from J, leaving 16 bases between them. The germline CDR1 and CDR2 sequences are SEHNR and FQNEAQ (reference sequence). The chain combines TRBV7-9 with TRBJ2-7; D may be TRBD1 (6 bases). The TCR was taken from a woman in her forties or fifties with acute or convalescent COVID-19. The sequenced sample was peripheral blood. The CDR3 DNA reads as TGTGCCAGCAGCCTAACAGGGTTGGGGACCTACGAGCAGTACTTC. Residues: CASSLTGLGTYEQYF.